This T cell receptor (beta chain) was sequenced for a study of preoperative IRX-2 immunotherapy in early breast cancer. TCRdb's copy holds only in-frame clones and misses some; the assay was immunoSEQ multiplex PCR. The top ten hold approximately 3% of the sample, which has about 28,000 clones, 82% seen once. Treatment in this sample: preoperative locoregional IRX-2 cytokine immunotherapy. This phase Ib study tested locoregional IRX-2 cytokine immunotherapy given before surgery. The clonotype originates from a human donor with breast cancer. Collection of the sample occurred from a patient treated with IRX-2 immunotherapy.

The CDR3 coding sequence is TGTGCCTTCTGGGGAAACTATGGCTACACCTTC. It translates to CAFWGNYGYTF. The chain recombines TRBV30 with TRBJ1-2, with D unclear. This CDR3 has 11 amino acids. CDR1 and CDR2 from the germline V gene are GTSNPN and SVGIG (reference sequence). V was trimmed by 7 bases and J by 2 bases, leaving 8 bases between them.